This is a list of T cell receptor beta chains from one sample in a study of identifying expanded T cells in peripheral blood. The protocol was immunoSEQ multiplex PCR, while the TCRdb copy is restricted to in-frame clones and leaves out a portion. Of over 100,000 clones detected, about 87% appear once; the ten largest clones hold 8.4%. The sequenced material came from blood. All receptors derive from a person aged 18 to 75 in good health. CDR3s include the opening cysteine and the closing phenylalanine or tryptophan. A D gene is named only where the DNA matches it firmly. Clone size is given for some rows only: seen once, a few or many times, or a class if the clone is expanded.

TRBJ2-5	.	TRBV2	.	TGTGCCAGCAGCGAGGACAGCCAAGAGACCCAGTACTTC	CASSEDSQETQYF
TRBJ2-7	.	TRBV7-2	.	TGTGCCAGCAGCTCTCAGGGGTCGACGAGCGAGCAGTACTTC	CASSSQGSTSEQYF
TRBJ2-7	TRBD2	TRBV10-1	.	TGCGCCAGCAGTATTGGACGGGAGGACGAGCAGTACTTC	CASSIGREDEQYF
TRBJ1-1	.	TRBV5-1	.	TGCGCCAGCAGCTTAGGGACATTTCCGAACACTGAAGCTTTCTTT	CASSLGTFPNTEAFF
TRBJ1-5	.	TRBV7-6	.	TGTGCCAGCAGCTTAGTTCCGACAGATAATCAGCATTTT	CASSLVPTDNQHF
TRBJ2-3	TRBD2	TRBV6-6	.	TGTGCCAGCAGTTTCCTAGCGGGAATATACACAGATACGCAGTATTTT	CASSFLAGIYTDTQYF
TRBJ1-3	.	TRBV29-1	.	TGCAGCGTTGAATCATCCGAGACTGGAAACACCATATATTTT	CSVESSETGNTIYF
TRBJ2-5	.	TRBV4-1	.	TGCGCCAGCAGCCAAGACCCCACACAAGAGACCCAGTACTTC	CASSQDPTQETQYF
TRBJ1-1	.	TRBV7-2	.	TGTGCCAGCAGCTTCGCCCCGGCGAACACTGAAGCTTTCTTT	CASSFAPANTEAFF
TRBJ1-2	.	TRBV2	.	TGTGCCAGCAGCAAGACACCTCTCTACACCTTC	CASSKTPLYTF
TRBJ1-1	TRBD1	TRBV4-1	once	TGCGCCAGCAGCCAAAGACAGGGCGTGATGGCTGAAGCTTTCTTT	CASSQRQGVMAEAFF
TRBJ2-1	TRBD2	TRBV5-1	.	TGCGCCAGCAGCCTCACCGGGACTATGGATGAGCAGTTCTTC	CASSLTGTMDEQFF
TRBJ2-7	.	TRBV5-1	.	TGCGCCAGCAGCTTGGGACAGGAGTACGAGCAGTACTTC	CASSLGQEYEQYF
TRBJ1-2	.	TRBV6-6	.	TGTGCCAGCAGCCCGCAGGGGAACTATGGCTACACCTTC	CASSPQGNYGYTF
TRBJ2-2	.	TRBV7-3	.	TGTGCCAGCAGCTCCTATAACACCGGGGAGCTGTTTTTT	CASSSYNTGELFF
TRBJ2-6	.	TRBV5-8	.	TGTGCCAGCAGCTTCGGGGGTCGGGCTGGGGCCAACGTCCTGACTTTC	CASSFGGRAGANVLTF
TRBJ2-7	.	TRBV5-1	.	TGCGCCAGCAGCTTCAACTCTGGGACAAACGAGCAGTACTTC	CASSFNSGTNEQYF
TRBJ2-1	.	TRBV28	.	TGTGCCAGCAGGACTCATGCACGGAATGAGCAGTTCTTC	CASRTHARNEQFF
TRBJ2-3	.	TRBV2	.	TGTGCCAGCAGGCCGACTTCGACTAGCACAGATACGCAGTATTTT	CASRPTSTSTDTQYF
TRBJ2-3	TRBD1	TRBV2	.	TGTGCCAGCAGTAAAAACATGGGACAGGGGACAGATACGCAGTATTTT	CASSKNMGQGTDTQYF
TRBJ1-5	TRBD1	TRBV19	.	TGTGCCAGTAGTCCCCGTCCCGGGACAGGGAGCTACCAGCCCCAGCATTTT	CASSPRPGTGSYQPQHF
TRBJ2-1	.	TRBV7-3	.	TGTGCCAGCAGCTTATTTGTTCGGCGGGGTGTAGAGAATGAGCAGTTCTTC	CASSLFVRRGVENEQFF
TRBJ2-7	TRBD2	TRBV27	.	TGTGCCAGCAGTTTCTCTAGCGGGAGGGTCGACGAGCAGTACTTC	CASSFSSGRVDEQYF
TRBJ2-7	.	TRBV7-9	.	TGTGCCAGCAGCTTAGTGGGTTGGAGCTCCTACGAGCAGTACTTC	CASSLVGWSSYEQYF
TRBJ2-2	TRBD1	TRBV7-2	once	TGTGCCAGCAGCTTCACAGGGGGCCGGCTCACCGGGGAGCTGTTTTTT	CASSFTGGRLTGELFF
TRBJ2-1	.	TRBV29-1	.	TGCAGCGTTGGGACCGGGACCGCGGTCGGGGAGCAGTTCTTC	CSVGTGTAVGEQFF
TRBJ2-5	.	TRBV29-1	.	TGCAGCGCTGAGGGGGGAAGGTCAGAGACCCAGTACTTC	CSAEGGRSETQYF
TRBJ1-2	.	TRBV2	.	TGTGCCAGCAGATTGGACAGCCTAGGCTATGGCTACACCTTC	CASRLDSLGYGYTF
TRBJ1-4	TRBD1	TRBV7-2	.	TGTGCCAGCAGCCAGACAGGGGCCTCGGAAAAACTGTTTTTT	CASSQTGASEKLFF
TRBJ2-5	TRBD2	TRBV5-6	.	TGTGCCAGCAGCTTGCGTTTGACTAGCGGGATGGGTGAAGAGACCCAGTACTTC	CASSLRLTSGMGEETQYF
TRBJ1-2	.	TRBV7-3	.	TGTGCCAGCAGCTTACGAGGCAGGTCGGACCCGAGCTACACCTTC	CASSLRGRSDPSYTF
TRBJ2-3	TRBD2	TRBV19	.	TGTGCCAGTAGTAGGACTAGCGGCACAGATACGCAGTATTTT	CASSRTSGTDTQYF
TRBJ2-2	.	TRBV6-5	few	TGTGCCAGCGGAGAATCGAACACCGGGGAGCTGTTTTTT	CASGESNTGELFF
TRBJ1-5	.	TRBV7-8	.	TGTGCCAGCAGCTTAAGGGAGAGCAATCAGCCCCAGCATTTT	CASSLRESNQPQHF
TRBJ2-7	.	TRBV5-1	.	TGCGCCAGCAGCCCCGGGAGCTACGAGCAGTACTTC	CASSPGSYEQYF
TRBJ1-2	TRBD1	TRBV5-1	.	TGCGCCAGCTCCATTGGACAGGGGGCGTTGGGCTACACCTTC	CASSIGQGALGYTF
TRBJ2-3	TRBD2	TRBV7-3	.	TGTGCCAGCAGCCCCACTAGCGGGAGTTCGACAGATACGCAGTATTTT	CASSPTSGSSTDTQYF
TRBJ2-1	TRBD1	TRBV19	once	TGTGCCAGTAGTCCGACCACAGGGGCCGATGAGCAGTTCTTC	CASSPTTGADEQFF
TRBJ2-2	.	TRBV29-1	.	TGCAGCGTTGACCCCGGGAGAGGCGGCGGGGAGCTGTTTTTT	CSVDPGRGGGELFF
TRBJ2-1	.	TRBV6-5	few	TGTGCCAGCAGGATAGGAGGGGGTTCCTACAATGAGCAGTTCTTC	CASRIGGGSYNEQFF
TRBJ2-1	.	TRBV27	.	TGTGCCAGCAGTTTCTCAATCGGGACAAGAAACAATGAGCAGTTCTTC	CASSFSIGTRNNEQFF
TRBJ1-1	.	TRBV30	.	TGTGCTCACCGAGGGAACACTGAAGCTTTCTTT	CAHRGNTEAFF
TRBJ1-2	TRBD1	TRBV28	.	TGTGCCAGCAGGAAGGGACAGAACTATGGCTACACCTTC	CASRKGQNYGYTF
TRBJ2-5	.	TRBV6-1	.	TGTGCCAGCAGTCTAGACAAGGGACCTGCGAGGACCCAGTACTTC	CASSLDKGPARTQYF
TRBJ2-7	TRBD1	TRBV10-1	.	TGCGCCAGCAGTAAGGACAGGGGCTACGAGCAGTACTTC	CASSKDRGYEQYF
TRBJ1-2	.	TRBV19	.	TGTGCCAGTAGTATCCGGACCAGTCATAACTATGGCTACACCTTC	CASSIRTSHNYGYTF
TRBJ1-1	.	TRBV20-1	.	TGCAGTGCTGAGAACACTGAAGCTTTCTTT	CSAENTEAFF
TRBJ2-7	.	TRBV25-1	.	TGTGCCAGCAGTATCCCGGGACCGTTAAGCTCCTACGAGCAGTACTTC	CASSIPGPLSSYEQYF
TRBJ2-2	TRBD1	TRBV7-6	.	TGTGCCAGCAGCCTCGCTCCCCGGGGGACAGGGAACACCGGGGAGCTGTTTTTT	CASSLAPRGTGNTGELFF
TRBJ2-1	.	TRBV5-1	.	TGCGCCAGCAGCTTTCTGACAGGTGGGCAGTTCTTC	CASSFLTGGQFF
TRBJ2-5	TRBD2	TRBV5-4	.	TGTGCCAGCAGCTTGAGCGGGATAGAGGATGAGACCCAGTACTTC	CASSLSGIEDETQYF
TRBJ2-3	.	TRBV4-1	.	TGCGCCAGCAGCCAAGGGCAGGGATCCCCAGATACGCAGTATTTT	CASSQGQGSPDTQYF
TRBJ2-2	.	TRBV7-9	.	TGTGCCAGCAGCTTAGTTCGTGCTTTGAACACCGGGGAGCTGTTTTTT	CASSLVRALNTGELFF
TRBJ1-2	TRBD1	TRBV6-5	.	TGTGCCAGCAGGAATCAGGGGGCAGGTGGCTACACCTTC	CASRNQGAGGYTF
TRBJ1-2	.	TRBV6-1	.	TGTGCCAGCAGTGGACGGACAGCTAACTATGGCTACACCTTC	CASSGRTANYGYTF